These 28 T cell receptor beta chains were sequenced from one sample in a study of blood T cell repertoires in COVID-19. Sequenced by immunoSEQ multiplex PCR; TCRdb stores in-frame clones only, minus some. This sample has about 210,000 clones, with roughly nine tenths found just once. Material: peripheral blood. These receptors originate from an older woman with acute or convalescent COVID-19.

The V call is TRBV5-5, the J call TRBJ1-5; perhaps TRBD1 as D (6 bases). The CDR3 extends over 15 amino acids. Trimming took 4 bases from V and 6 from J, leaving 17 bases between them. CDR1 and CDR2 (germline): SGHKS, YYEKEE (reference sequence). The CDR3 loop is CASSLGAGSGQPQHF. In DNA form, the CDR3 reads TGTGCCAGCAGCCTGGGGGCGGGATCGGGTCAGCCCCAGCATTTT.

V is TRBV10-3 and J is TRBJ2-7; 13 bases map to TRBD2. Trimming removed 0 bases from V and 2 bases from J; junction bases left unmatched: 1. This CDR3 comprises 16 residues. In germline, CDR1 is ENHRY, CDR2 SYGVKD. CDR3 nucleotide sequence: TGTGCCATCAGTGAGTCGACTAGCGGGGGGACCTACGAGCAGTACTTC. Protein product: CAISESTSGGTYEQYF.

The rearrangement uses TRBV18 and TRBJ2-1; 10 bases align to TRBD2. The CDR3 has 14 residues. V was clipped by 5 bases and J by 8 bases; unmatched bases: 6. Germline V gene lookup returns CDR1 KGHSH and CDR2 LQKENI. The CDR3 DNA is TGTGCCAGCTCAGAACTAGCGGGAACCGATGAGCAGTTCTTC. It translates to CASSELAGTDEQFF.

This chain uses TRBV6-6 with TRBJ2-3, with TRBD1 identical over 7 bases. The CDR3 consists of 16 residues. J gave up 4 bases and V 0 bases, and 7 bases lay outside the gene matches. CDR1 is MNHNY and CDR2 is SVGAGI in the germline V gene (reference sequence). This CDR3 is CASSYSRQGGSDTQYF. As DNA, the CDR3 is TGTGCCAGCAGTTACTCGAGACAAGGGGGCTCAGATACGCAGTATTTT.

The chain is built from TRBV5-1 and TRBJ2-7, with 10 bases fitting TRBD1. V trimming: 0 bases; J trimming: 3 bases; junction bases outside the gene matches: 9. This CDR3 has 17 residues. Per germline, CDR1 SGHRS and CDR2 YFSETQ. CDR3 protein: CASSLADRGRLIYEQYF. The CDR3 DNA reads TGCGCCAGCAGCTTGGCCGACAGGGGGCGTCTCATCTACGAGCAGTACTTC.

The chain joins TRBV7-2 to TRBJ2-3; maybe TRBD2 (5 bases). The CDR3 loop spans 12 amino acids. Germline CDR1 reads SGHTA; CDR2 reads FQGNSA. V lost 5 bases and J 8 bases, leaving 11 bases between the germline ends. CDR3 sequence (DNA): TGTGCCAGCAGCGTCGACTACACTACGCAGTATTTT. Translated: CASSVDYTTQYF.

This clone is a singleton in its sample. This chain links TRBV5-1 with TRBJ2-7; TRBD1 agrees at 7 bases. This CDR3 comprises 14 residues. J was trimmed by 5 bases and V by 0 bases; bases with no gene match: 5. CDR1 and CDR2 (germline): SGHRS, YFSETQ. The CDR3 region has the DNA TGCGCCAGCAGCTTGGCTACGACAGGGCACGAGCAGTACTTC. Amino acids: CASSLATTGHEQYF.

This chain links TRBV11-2 with TRBJ2-7; D may be TRBD1 (5 bases). The CDR3 consists of 13 residues. The V gene's germline CDR1 is SGHAT and CDR2 FQNNGV. The V and J ends lost 4 bases and 5 bases respectively, with 12 bases between them. DNA of the CDR3: TGTGCCAGCAGCTACTCAGGGTACAACGAGCAGTACTTC. This encodes CASSYSGYNEQYF. Full variable domain (missing parts from reference TRBV11-2 and TRBJ2-7): EAGVAQSPRYKIIEKRQSVAFWCNPISGHATLYWYQQILGQGPKLLIQFQNNGVVDDSQLPKDRFSAERLKGVDSTLKIQPAKLEDSAVYLCASSYSGYNEQYFGPGTRLTVT.

V is TRBV20-1 and J is TRBJ2-4, with D hard to call. This CDR3 has 11 amino acids. CDR1 DFQATT and CDR2 SNEGSKA come from the germline V gene (reference sequence). Trimming shortened V by 6 bases and J by 4 bases, and 7 bases separated the two germline ends. The CDR3 coding sequence is TGCAGTGCCCCGAGGAAAAACATTCAGTACTTC. Translation: CSAPRKNIQYF.

This chain connects TRBV5-4 to TRBJ2-1; D might be TRBD2 (6 bases). CDR1 SGHNT and CDR2 YYREEE come from the germline V gene (reference sequence). V lost 4 bases and J lost 0, with 14 bases in between. The CDR3 sequence is 16 residues long. CDR3 protein: CASSEKTRSSYNEQFF. For the CDR3, the DNA is TGTGCCAGCAGCGAAAAGACTAGGAGCTCCTACAATGAGCAGTTCTTC. The full variable domain, in which reference TRBV5-4 and TRBJ2-1 provide the parts outside the CDR3, is ETGVTQSPTHLIKTRGQQVTLRCSSQSGHNTVSWYQQALGQGPQFIFQYYREEENGRGNFPPRFSGLQFPNYSSELNVNALELDDSALYLCASSEKTRSSYNEQFFGPGTRLTVL.

The CDR3 bases are TGTGCCAGCAGTGCTAGTAGAAATGAGCAGTTCTTC. This encodes CASSASRNEQFF. The J gene is TRBJ2-1, the V gene TRBV28, with no clear D. Per germline, CDR1 MDHEN and CDR2 SYDVKM. V gave up 5 bases and J gave up 7 bases, with 9 bases separating them. The CDR3 is made up of 12 amino acids.

The count of this clone is one. The chain is built from TRBV24-1 and TRBJ2-6, with D tentatively TRBD1 (5 bases). V lost 5 bases to trimming and J lost 0 bases, with 7 bases between them. The CDR3 contains 15 residues. CDR1 and CDR2 (germline): KGHDR, SFDVKD. The CDR3 DNA reads TGTGCCACCAGTGGGGGCTACTCTGGGGCCAACGTCCTGACTTTC. Its protein product is CATSGGYSGANVLTF.

The rearrangement joins TRBV6-6 to TRBJ2-7, with a weak D call TRBD2 (5 bases). Trimming took off 6 bases at V and 4 bases at J, with 16 bases between the two ends. CDR3 length equals 14 residues. Germline V CDR1 and CDR2: MNHNY, SVGAGI (reference sequence). CDR3 coding DNA: TGTGCCAGCAGCGACTTTAGCGTGCTTTACGAGCAGTACTTC. Translating it yields CASSDFSVLYEQYF.

This chain uses TRBV5-1 with TRBJ2-1; D gene uncertain. V was trimmed by 3 bases and J by 8 bases, leaving 9 bases between them. The CDR3 covers 12 residues. Germline V lookup: CDR1 SGHRS, CDR2 YFSETQ. CDR3 in DNA: TGCGCCAGCAGCTCGACATGGGATGAGCAGTTCTTC. It yields the protein CASSSTWDEQFF.

This chain links TRBV2 with TRBJ2-1, with TRBD2 identical over 9 bases. This CDR3 spans 15 amino acids. The germline CDR1 and CDR2 sequences are SNHLY and FYNNEI. V lost 6 bases and J lost 4; bases outside the gene matches: 7. The CDR3 loop reads CASRPLAGTYNEQFF. CDR3 nucleotides: TGTGCCAGCAGGCCACTAGCGGGTACTTACAATGAGCAGTTCTTC.

Turning to this clone: One end of the junction does not line up with germline, which may come from a read error. This sequence joins TRBV6-2 or TRBV6-3 and TRBJ1-2; 7 bases are shared with TRBD1. The germline gives CDR1 MNHEY, CDR2 SVGEGT. This CDR3 has 12 amino acids. The CDR3 sequence is CASGYRGLGYTF. The DNA for the CDR3 is TGTGCCAGCGGTTACAGGGGACTTGGCTACACCTTC.

This rearrangement joins TRBV5-4 to TRBJ1-5; 8 bases are a match to TRBD1. The V segment lost 3 bases and the J segment 3 bases; nucleotides outside the gene matches: 5. The CDR3 is 15 residues long. Germline loops: CDR1 SGHNT, CDR2 YYREEE (reference sequence). This chain's CDR3 is CASSSGDRPNQPQHF. For the CDR3, the DNA is TGTGCCAGCAGCTCCGGGGACAGGCCCAATCAGCCCCAGCATTTT.

V is TRBV6-2 or TRBV6-3 and J is TRBJ1-2; 8 bases agree with TRBD1. The CDR3 consists of 14 residues. After removal of 2 bases from V and 4 bases from J, the junction contained 3 bases not matched to a gene. Germline V lookup: CDR1 MNHEY, CDR2 SVGEGT. This CDR3 is CASSYATGVYGYTF. The CDR3 DNA follows: TGTGCCAGCAGTTACGCGACAGGGGTCTATGGCTACACCTTC.

This chain connects TRBV5-6 to TRBJ1-1; the D gene is possibly TRBD1 (5 bases). CDR1 and CDR2 from the germline V gene are SGHDT and YYEEEE. The CDR3 runs to 15 residues. Trimming shortened V by 6 bases and J by 4 bases, and 19 bases separated the two germline ends. The CDR3 bases are TGTGCCAGCATCAGCCTGGGGGACTTTAGCACTGAAGCTTTCTTT. Its protein product is CASISLGDFSTEAFF.

The chain's CDR3 is CASSGGLAGGGPETQYF. CDR3 coding DNA: TGCGCCAGCAGCGGGGGACTAGCGGGAGGGGGCCCAGAGACCCAGTACTTC. This chain connects TRBV5-1 to TRBJ2-5, with 16 bases that match TRBD2. The CDR3 runs to 17 residues. In germline, CDR1 is SGHRS, CDR2 YFSETQ. Unmatched junction bases numbered 7, after V lost 4 bases and J lost 4 bases.

This clone was detected only a few times. This chain joins TRBV5-1 and TRBJ2-7; TRBD1 matches at 8 bases. Germline trimming cut 1 base from V and 3 bases from J; bases unmatched to any gene: 6. Germline V gene data show CDR1 as SGHRS and CDR2 as YFSETQ. The CDR3 loop spans 15 amino acids. CDR3 DNA sequence: TGCGCCAGCAGCTTGTGGACCGGGACAGGCTACGAGCAGTACTTC. Translation gives CASSLWTGTGYEQYF.

The CDR3, as DNA: TGTGCCAGCAGTGATTGGACAGCAAACTATGGCTACACCTTC. This sequence encodes CASSDWTANYGYTF. J is TRBJ1-2 and V is TRBV6-1, with TRBD1 as a possible D gene (6 bases). The CDR3 consists of 14 residues. Germline V gene lookup returns CDR1 MNHNS and CDR2 SASEGT. V was cut by 3 bases and J by 2 bases, with 10 bases left in between.

The chain is built from TRBV4-2 and TRBJ2-7; possibly TRBD1 for D (7 bases). Germline V gives CDR1 LGHNA, CDR2 YNFKEQ. The V and J ends lost 4 bases and 10 bases respectively, with 14 bases between them. The CDR3 is made up of 12 amino acids. DNA for the CDR3: TGTGCCAGCAGCCCGCAGGGGGACTTTCAGTACTTC. Its protein product is CASSPQGDFQYF.

The chain links TRBV25-1 to TRBJ2-3; D might be TRBD2 (6 bases). V was cut by 6 bases and J by 4 bases, with 11 bases left in between. The germline CDR1 and CDR2 sequences are MGHDK and SYGVNS. This CDR3 contains 13 residues. DNA for the CDR3: TGTGCCAGCAGGTACTCGGGGGCAGATACGCAGTATTTT. Translation: CASRYSGADTQYF.

The chain couples TRBV5-1 to TRBJ2-1, with a tentative D call TRBD1 (8 bases). The CDR3 length is 15 residues. V dropped 0 bases and J dropped 9 bases, with 16 bases sitting between them. Germline CDR1 reads SGHRS; CDR2 reads YFSETQ. The CDR3 reads CASSLDRGGSGEQFF. The CDR3 nucleotides read TGCGCCAGCAGCTTGGACAGGGGGGGTTCAGGTGAGCAGTTCTTC.

This clone was observed once. The chain has TRBV6-5 and TRBJ2-5; 9 bases agree with TRBD1. The J segment lost 7 bases and the V segment lost 4 bases, leaving 13 bases of the junction unmatched. Germline V gene sequence: CDR1 MNHEY, CDR2 SVGAGI. The CDR3 loop spans 16 amino acids. CDR3 sequence reads: CASSWDREGGTRTQYF. The CDR3 DNA reads as TGTGCCAGCAGTTGGGACAGGGAGGGGGGTACCCGGACCCAGTACTTC.

The rearrangement links TRBV28 to TRBJ2-5; 11 bases agree with TRBD2. Germline V gene data show CDR1 as MDHEN and CDR2 as SYDVKM. V dropped 5 bases and J dropped 4; count of bases not matched to a gene: 21. The CDR3 length is 20 residues. CDR3 amino acids: CASSPLGIAGGPFGAETQYF. The CDR3, as DNA: TGTGCCAGCAGTCCCCTCGGTATAGCGGGAGGGCCTTTTGGGGCAGAGACCCAGTACTTC.

V gene TRBV5-4 combines with J gene TRBJ1-2; D is possibly TRBD1 (6 bases). V was shortened by 0 bases and J by 6 bases, with 15 bases between the two germline ends. CDR3 length: 15 residues. Germline CDR1 and CDR2: SGHNT and YYREEE (reference sequence). The CDR3 sequence: CASSLGTGQKNGYTF. The CDR3 DNA reads TGTGCCAGCAGCTTGGGTACCGGACAGAAAAATGGCTACACCTTC.